Presented here are 22 T cell receptor beta chains from one specimen sequenced in a study of T cell responses to AZD1222 COVID-19 vaccine. Method: immunoSEQ multiplex PCR; TCRdb's copy keeps in-frame clones and lacks some. This sample has 150,000 to 190,000 clones, with about 90% found just once. The sample here was peripheral blood, taken 28 days after the second AZD1222 dose. The receptors originated from an adult who received the AZD1222 COVID-19 vaccine.

The gene calls are TRBV10-3 and TRBJ2-2; D not resolved. Germline V gene lookup returns CDR1 ENHRY and CDR2 SYGVKD. V was shortened by 2 bases and J by 4 bases, with 11 bases between the two germline ends. The CDR3 is made up of 15 amino acids. The CDR3 here is CAISEMAPGTGELFF. CDR3 nucleotide sequence: TGTGCCATCAGTGAGATGGCCCCGGGCACCGGGGAGCTGTTTTTT.

This clone was detected only once. V usage is TRBV2 and J usage is TRBJ2-2; no reliable D call. The germline CDR1 and CDR2 sequences are SNHLY and FYNNEI. The V end was cut by 6 bases, the J end by 5 bases, with 13 bases between. This CDR3 has 14 residues. The CDR3 sequence is CASRTEGITGELFF. The CDR3 region has the DNA TGTGCCAGCAGGACGGAAGGGATTACCGGGGAGCTGTTTTTT.

The chain couples TRBV6-2 or TRBV6-3 to TRBJ2-7, with TRBD1 as a possible D gene (6 bases). Trimming removed 5 bases at V and 5 bases at J, with 16 bases between. Germline lookup yields CDR1 MNHEY and CDR2 SVGEGT. The CDR3 covers 14 residues. The CDR3 protein is CASSQFLTGNEQYF. CDR3 coding DNA: TGTGCCAGCAGTCAATTCTTAACAGGGAACGAGCAGTACTTC.

On this clone itself: A junction end diverges from the germline sequence, so it may reflect a read error. V usage is TRBV20-1 and J usage is TRBJ1-6; D is perhaps TRBD1 (6 bases). This CDR3 is 10 amino acids long. CDR1 is DFQATT and CDR2 is SNEGSKA in the germline V gene (reference sequence). In DNA form, the CDR3 reads TGCAGTGCTAGAGAGGCTGACAGGACGTGG. Translation gives CSAREADRTW.

This clone was seen only once. The chain combines TRBV19 with TRBJ1-5; D not resolved. Per germline, CDR1 LNHDA and CDR2 SQIVND (reference sequence). The length of the CDR3 is 12 residues. The V and J ends lost 7 bases and 7 bases respectively, with 11 bases between them. The CDR3 coding sequence is TGTGCCAGTACCGACCCGGGGCAGCCCCAGCATTTT. Translation gives CASTDPGQPQHF.

The genes are TRBV6-5 and TRBJ2-7; D is unresolved. Germline CDR1 reads MNHEY; CDR2 reads SVGAGI. V gave up 2 bases and J gave up 2 bases, with 7 bases separating them. The CDR3 is 13 amino acids. CDR3 DNA: TGTGCCAGCAGTTACACGTCGGCCTACGAGCAGTACTTC. It specifies CASSYTSAYEQYF.

The rearrangement links TRBV20-1 to TRBJ2-1; D not certain. The V and J ends lost 4 bases and 5 bases respectively, with 6 bases between them. This CDR3 has 11 residues. CDR1 and CDR2 from the germline V gene are DFQATT and SNEGSKA (reference sequence). For the CDR3, the DNA is TGCAGTGCTATCCCTGACAATGAGCAGTTCTTC. It translates to CSAIPDNEQFF.

This sequence joins TRBV29-1 and TRBJ1-2, with 7 bases lining up with TRBD1. Germline trimming cut 3 bases from V and 7 bases from J; bases unmatched to any gene: 5. The germline gives CDR1 SQVTM, CDR2 ANQGSEA. CDR3 size: 12 residues. For the CDR3, the DNA is TGCAGCGTTGAGGTAGGGACAGCTGGCTACACCTTC. Encoded protein: CSVEVGTAGYTF.

In this sample, this clone turned up once. The chain links TRBV4-2 to TRBJ2-7; weak D call: TRBD1 (5 bases). V lost 4 bases and J 3 bases, leaving 16 bases between the germline ends. This CDR3 is built from 15 residues. Germline lookup yields CDR1 LGHNA and CDR2 YNFKEQ. The CDR3 DNA follows: TGTGCCAGCAGCCCTAGTCAGGCGGACAACTACGAGCAGTACTTC. Encoded protein: CASSPSQADNYEQYF.

The rearrangement joins TRBV24-1 to TRBJ1-5; maybe TRBD1 (6 bases). Germline assignment: CDR1 KGHDR and CDR2 SFDVKD. The V end was cut by 1 base, the J end by 2 bases, with 8 bases between. The CDR3 sequence is 15 residues long. The CDR3 sequence: CATSDLRQGNQPQHF. Here the CDR3 DNA reads TGTGCCACCAGTGATTTACGACAGGGCAATCAGCCCCAGCATTTT.

Here the CDR3 reads CASSSFSGRAAGEQFF. CDR3 nucleotides: TGTGCCAGCAGCTCATTCAGCGGGAGGGCCGCTGGTGAGCAGTTCTTC. The V and J genes are TRBV7-2 and TRBJ2-1, with 10 bases that match TRBD2. This CDR3 region has 16 residues. CDR1 and CDR2 (germline): SGHTA, FQGNSA. With V trimmed by 4 bases and J by 9 bases, 12 bases remained unmatched.

The chain combines TRBV5-8 with TRBJ1-5; the D gene is possibly TRBD1 (5 bases). V dropped 4 bases and J dropped 3 bases, with 11 bases sitting between them. CDR3 size: 14 residues. Germline V gives CDR1 SGHTS, CDR2 YDEGEE. Here the CDR3 DNA reads TGTGCCAGCAGCCTCTGGACAATCAATCAGCCCCAGCATTTT. Encoded protein: CASSLWTINQPQHF.

The rearrangement links TRBV27 to TRBJ2-7; D ambiguous. Germline V gene lookup returns CDR1 MNHEY and CDR2 SMNVEV (reference sequence). The V end lost 6 bases, the J end lost 0 bases, and 15 bases lay between the germline ends. CDR3 length equals 15 residues. The CDR3 nucleotides read TGTGCCAGCAGGCTAAGTTTCGCAGGCTCCTACGAGCAGTACTTC. Residues: CASRLSFAGSYEQYF.

This clone turned up a few times. The J gene is TRBJ1-2, the V gene TRBV3-1 (or the pseudogene TRBV3-2), with D possibly matching TRBD1 (6 bases). CDR1 is LGHDT, CDR2 YNNKEL, per germline (reference sequence). The V and J ends lost 7 bases and 5 bases respectively, with 14 bases between them. The CDR3 spans 13 residues. The CDR3, as DNA: TGTGCCAGCACCTTACAGGGTCGGTATGGCTACACCTTC. This encodes CASTLQGRYGYTF.

The chain has TRBV6-2 or TRBV6-3 and TRBJ1-4; 8 bases match TRBD1. With V trimmed by 4 bases and J by 10 bases, 5 bases remained unmatched. CDR3 length equals 13 residues. In germline, CDR1 is MNHEY, CDR2 SVGEGT. Here the CDR3 DNA reads TGTGCCAGCAGTTCACAGGGGGAAGGAAAACTGTTTTTT. It codes for CASSSQGEGKLFF.

The J gene is TRBJ1-1, the V gene TRBV6-1, with D perhaps TRBD1 (5 bases). The CDR3 has 16 amino acids. V shed 1 base and J shed 6 bases, with 18 bases lying between them. Germline CDR1 and CDR2: MNHNS and SASEGT. This chain's CDR3 is CASSEGGSGGIAEAFF. CDR3 bases: TGTGCCAGCAGTGAAGGGGGGTCGGGGGGAATTGCTGAAGCTTTCTTT.

This rearrangement joins TRBV5-6 to TRBJ1-1, with 7 bases identical to TRBD1. This CDR3 is 13 amino acids long. Looked up from germline, CDR1 is SGHDT and CDR2 is YYEEEE. Trimming removed 2 bases from V and 7 bases from J; junction bases left unmatched: 5. The CDR3 DNA follows: TGTGCCAGCAGCTTATCAGGGGGTGGTGAAGCTTTCTTT. As protein: CASSLSGGGEAFF. Full variable domain (missing parts from reference TRBV5-6 and TRBJ1-1): DAGVTQSPTHLIKTRGQQVTLRCSPKSGHDTVSWYQQALGQGPQFIFQYYEEEERQRGNFPDRFSGHQFPNYSSELNVNALLLGDSALYLCASSLSGGGEAFFGQGTRLTVV.

The chain links TRBV7-9 to TRBJ1-2, with D perhaps matching TRBD1 (5 bases). CDR3 size: 13 residues. Germline CDR1 SEHNR, CDR2 FQNEAQ (reference sequence). V lost 3 bases and J 8 bases, leaving 13 bases between the germline ends. Written as DNA, the CDR3 is TGTGCCAGCAGCTTCAGCGCACAGGTCGGCTACACCTTC. Its translation is CASSFSAQVGYTF.

The gene calls are TRBV9 and TRBJ1-3; D gene unclear. Trimming cost V 4 bases and J 3 bases, with 8 bases left between them. Germline V gene sequence: CDR1 SGDLS, CDR2 YYNGEE. There are 13 residues in the CDR3. CDR3 in DNA: TGTGCCAGCAGCACCGAGGGTGGAAACACCATATATTTT. This gives the protein CASSTEGGNTIYF.

V is TRBV11-2 and J is TRBJ1-1; possibly TRBD1 for D (6 bases). This CDR3 is 17 amino acids long. Germline V gene lookup returns CDR1 SGHAT and CDR2 FQNNGV. V lost 5 bases, J lost 0 bases, and 19 bases lay in between. CDR3 region: CASSAMRGPGLNTEAFF. DNA of the CDR3: TGTGCCAGCAGCGCAATGCGGGGGCCGGGTTTGAACACTGAAGCTTTCTTT.

The chain employs TRBV11-2 and TRBJ2-7, with D uncertain. CDR1 and CDR2 from the germline V gene are SGHAT and FQNNGV. The CDR3 has 11 amino acids. The V end was cut by 5 bases, the J end by 6 bases, with 8 bases between. CDR3 coding DNA: TGTGCCAGCAGCGGAAAGAGCGAGCAGTACTTC. The encoded protein is CASSGKSEQYF.

The rearrangement uses TRBV7-8 and TRBJ2-7; no clear D. The CDR3 runs 13 residues. V lost 5 bases to trimming and J lost 10 bases, with 18 bases between them. The germline V gene has CDR1 SGHVS and CDR2 FQNEAQ. The CDR3, as DNA: TGTGCCAGCAGCCCGGACCACGGATACGGACAGTACTTC. Its translation is CASSPDHGYGQYF. The full variable domain, completed using reference TRBV7-8 and TRBJ2-7, is GAGVSQSPRYKVAKRGQDVALRCDPISGHVSLFWYQQALGQGPEFLTYFQNEAQLDKSGLPSDRFFAERPEGSVSTLKIQRTQQEDSAVYLCASSPDHGYGQYFGPGTRLTVT.